This TCR beta chain was profiled in a study of T cell repertoires in cytomegalovirus infection. Study-level background: Indications came from public TCR beta signatures; they pointed to CMV infection and to a matching HLA type. Study findings and constraints: Adding up the frequency of public TCR beta families identified people who carried CMV plus the relevant HLA.

TCRdb used MiXCR to reprocess the reads, holding one entry per CDR3 protein. The data hold about half a million distinct CDR3 sequences, with roughly a third observed a single time. This clonotype appeared a few times. The antigen is unknown. The sample here was cultured PBMCs, taken from culture after CMV antigen stimulation. The TCR originated in a human donor in good health (CMV status not recorded). Some clones in this sample may be carry-over from other donors' samples.

CDR3 DNA: TGTGCCAGCAGCGTAACTAGCGGGCCTTACCAAGAGACCCAGTACTTC. Encoded protein: CASSVTSGPYQETQYF. The V gene is TRBV2, the J gene TRBJ2-5, with 9 bases matching TRBD2. Germline V CDR1 and CDR2: SNHLY, FYNNEI. The CDR3 covers 16 residues. V gave up 6 bases and J gave up 0 bases; unmatched junction bases: 8.